This T cell receptor beta chain emerged from a study of blood T cell repertoires in COVID-19. Study information: The United States, Italy and Spain supplied acute and convalescent COVID-19 samples. PBMCs, B-cell-depleted T cells, or T cells were the source of the cDNA or gDNA that made up the material.

V gave up 0 bases and J gave up 2 bases, with 9 bases separating them. CDR3 length: 15 amino acids. Germline V gene sequence: CDR1 MNHEY, CDR2 SMNVEV (reference sequence). Original data processing: Reference gene primer amplification gave estimated nucleated cell counts. The method was immunoSEQ multiplex PCR; TCRdb's version includes in-frame clones alone and lacks a portion of them. V and J calls and clone size are those listed in that table; D and trimming were worked out from the DNA. The sample lists approximately 54,000 clones, 70% to 85% occurring once. This clonotype was sampled from a human donor in a cohort sampled during active COVID-19. The sample comprised peripheral blood. The V call is TRBV27, the J call TRBJ2-3; perhaps TRBD1 as D (6 bases). CDR3 in amino acids: CASSLSTGPTDTQYF. As DNA, the CDR3 is TGTGCCAGCAGTTTATCTACAGGGCCCACAGATACGCAGTATTTT.